This passage covers 31 T cell receptor beta chains from one sample sequenced in a study of blood T cell repertoires in COVID-19. Assay: immunoSEQ multiplex PCR; the TCRdb copy retains only in-frame clones and omits some. The sample carries 150,000 to 200,000 clones, 80% to 85% recorded once. The sequencing input was PBMCs or T cells enriched from blood (not recorded which). These receptor sequences come from a woman between 25 and 40 years old who had been exposed to COVID-19.

The chain carries TRBV30 and TRBJ2-3; 12 positions match TRBD2. The CDR3 is made up of 15 amino acids. CDR1 is GTSNPN and CDR2 is SVGIG in the germline V gene (reference sequence). The V segment lost 5 bases and the J segment 5 bases; nucleotides outside the gene matches: 8. The CDR3 DNA sequence: TGTGCCTGGGTCCTAGCGGGGGGGGTAATAGATACGCAGTATTTT. Protein: CAWVLAGGVIDTQYF.

The chain joins TRBV5-1 to TRBJ2-5, with 8 nucleotides matching TRBD2. The V gene's germline CDR1 is SGHRS and CDR2 YFSETQ. J lost 2 bases, V lost 0 bases, and 6 bases had no gene match. CDR3 size: 16 residues. This chain's CDR3 is CASSLAGRGEQETQYF. CDR3 DNA sequence: TGCGCCAGCAGCTTGGCGGGGCGGGGGGAACAAGAGACCCAGTACTTC.

The rearrangement joins TRBV5-6 to TRBJ2-7; TRBD1 aligns across 7 bases. Germline-derived CDR1 and CDR2 are SGHDT and YYEEEE. V lost 4 bases to trimming and J lost 4 bases; unmatched junction nucleotides: 8. This CDR3 comprises 14 residues. The CDR3 sequence: CASSQTGSVYEQYF. CDR3 DNA sequence: TGTGCCAGCAGCCAGACAGGGTCCGTGTACGAGCAGTACTTC.

The chain employs TRBV6-1 and TRBJ1-1; D remains ambiguous. The germline CDR1 and CDR2 sequences are MNHNS and SASEGT. The CDR3 is made up of 15 amino acids. Deletions cut 2 bases from V and 4 bases from J, with 14 bases between. CDR3 region: CASSEFYSQPTEAFF. In DNA, the CDR3 is TGTGCCAGCAGTGAATTTTACAGCCAGCCCACTGAAGCTTTCTTT.

This clone was detected once. The chain uses TRBV4-3 and TRBJ2-4; perhaps TRBD2 as D (5 bases). Trimming shortened V by 0 bases and J by 7 bases, and 16 bases separated the two germline ends. Germline V gives CDR1 LGHNA, CDR2 YSLEER. The CDR3 has 16 residues. The CDR3 nucleotides read TGCGCCAGCAGCCAAGATGGCGGCGGGTCCGGGAACATTCAGTACTTC. Translating gives CASSQDGGGSGNIQYF.

V usage is TRBV7-9 and J usage is TRBJ1-1; TRBD1 aligns across 11 bases. CDR1 and CDR2 from the germline V gene are SEHNR and FQNEAQ (reference sequence). V lost 4 bases, J lost 5 bases, and 9 bases stayed unmatched. This CDR3 comprises 16 residues. The CDR3 DNA is TGTGCCAGCAGCTCAGCGACGGGACAGGGGGGAACTGAAGCTTTCTTT. Amino acid sequence: CASSSATGQGGTEAFF.

J is TRBJ2-3 and V is TRBV9; TRBD1 might be the D (5 bases). V lost 0 bases and J 3 bases, leaving 5 bases between the germline ends. Looked up from germline, CDR1 is SGDLS and CDR2 is YYNGEE. The CDR3 length is 13 residues. The DNA for the CDR3 is TGTGCCAGCAGCGTAGGACAGACAGATACGCAGTATTTT. Encoded protein: CASSVGQTDTQYF.

The V gene is TRBV15, the J gene TRBJ2-5; D might be TRBD2 (5 bases). Germline CDR1 is LNHNV and CDR2 is YYDKDF (reference sequence). This CDR3 comprises 14 residues. The V end was cut by 4 bases, the J end by 5 bases, with 14 bases between. CDR3 DNA sequence: TGTGCCACCAGCACAATAACTAGATTGGAGACCCAGTACTTC. It specifies CATSTITRLETQYF.

The chain uses TRBV27 and TRBJ2-7; 8 nucleotides match TRBD1. This CDR3 spans 14 amino acids. V gave up 2 bases and J gave up 4 bases; unmatched junction bases: 4. In germline, CDR1 is MNHEY, CDR2 SMNVEV (reference sequence). The CDR3, as DNA: TGTGCCAGCAGTTTAATCGGACAGGGTTACGAGCAGTACTTC. Translated, it gives CASSLIGQGYEQYF.

The rearrangement links TRBV19 to TRBJ1-2, with D possibly matching TRBD1 (5 bases). The CDR3 is 12 residues long. Germline V gene lookup returns CDR1 LNHDA and CDR2 SQIVND (reference sequence). With 10 bases removed from V and 8 bases from J, the gap between germline ends came to 17 bases. CDR3 coding DNA: TGTGCCACCCCTCAGGGAGCGGGGGGCTACACCTTC. Encoded protein: CATPQGAGGYTF.

The chain recombines TRBV9 with TRBJ1-3; D gene unclear. In germline, CDR1 is SGDLS, CDR2 YYNGEE. This CDR3 has 12 amino acids. Trimming took 0 bases from V and 8 from J, leaving 6 bases between them. Written as DNA, the CDR3 is TGTGCCAGCAGCGTAGTCGGGGACACCATATATTTT. Translated, it gives CASSVVGDTIYF. Together with reference TRBV9 and TRBJ1-3, the CDR3 gives the full variable domain: DSGVTQTPKHLITATGQRVTLRCSPRSGDLSVYWYQQSLDQGLQFLIQYYNGEERAKGNILERFSAQQFPDLHSELNLSSLELGDSALYFCASSVVGDTIYFGEGSWLTVV.

V gene TRBV10-1 combines with J gene TRBJ1-1, with a tentative D call TRBD1 (5 bases). Trimming took 6 bases from V and 0 from J, leaving 8 bases between them. The V gene's germline CDR1 is WNHNN and CDR2 SYGVQD (reference sequence). The CDR3 is made up of 13 amino acids. The CDR3 sequence is CASRSGLNTEAFF. The CDR3 DNA is TGCGCCAGCAGGTCAGGGCTGAACACTGAAGCTTTCTTT.

The chain combines TRBV6-5 with TRBJ1-6; 9 bases line up with TRBD1. CDR3 length: 15 residues. After removal of 8 bases from V and 11 bases from J, the junction contained 13 bases not matched to a gene. CDR1 and CDR2 from the germline V gene are MNHEY and SVGAGI. The CDR3 is CASWDREDLWTPLHF. The DNA of the CDR3 is TGTGCCAGCTGGGACAGGGAAGACCTGTGGACACCCCTCCACTTT.

The rearrangement links TRBV3-1 (or the pseudogene TRBV3-2) to TRBJ1-2; D unclear. There are 15 residues in the CDR3. CDR1 and CDR2 (germline): LGHDT, YNNKEL (reference sequence). V lost 0 bases and J lost 8, with 16 bases in between. CDR3: CASSQESKAVRGYTF. The CDR3 nucleotides read TGTGCCAGCAGCCAAGAAAGTAAGGCGGTCCGGGGCTACACCTTC.

J is TRBJ2-5 and V is TRBV30, with 8 positions matching TRBD1. CDR3 length: 14 residues. CDR1 and CDR2 (germline): GTSNPN, SVGIG (reference sequence). The J segment lost 1 base and the V segment lost 2 bases, leaving 3 bases of the junction unmatched. CDR3 sequence (DNA): TGTGCCTGGAGTAGGGGGACAGGCCAAGAGACCCAGTACTTC. Translated: CAWSRGTGQETQYF.

To note about this clone: This sample also contains other DNA sequences that code for the same CDR3. This rearrangement joins TRBV20-1 to TRBJ1-1; no definite D call. CDR1 is DFQATT and CDR2 is SNEGSKA in the germline V gene (reference sequence). Between the trimmed V and J ends, which lost 3 bases and 5 bases, there was a span of 10 bases. CDR3 length: 12 residues. CDR3 loop: CSASSGRTEAFF. CDR3 DNA sequence: TGCAGTGCTAGTTCGGGGAGGACTGAAGCTTTCTTT.

J is TRBJ1-3 and V is TRBV4-2; tentatively, D is TRBD1 (6 bases). This CDR3 comprises 15 residues. V lost 0 bases, J lost 5 bases, and 11 bases lay in between. CDR1 and CDR2 from the germline V gene are LGHNA and YNFKEQ. The CDR3 is CASSQDRQGRNTIYF. As DNA, the CDR3 is TGTGCCAGCAGCCAAGACCGGCAGGGGAGAAACACCATATATTTT.

The chain joins TRBV12-3 or TRBV12-4 to TRBJ1-2, with D possibly matching TRBD1 (5 bases). The V end was cut by 5 bases, the J end by 7 bases, with 11 bases between. The CDR3 spans 12 residues. CDR3 loop: CASSQGFAGYTF. CDR3 nucleotides: TGTGCCAGCAGTCAGGGATTTGCTGGCTACACCTTC.

This rearrangement joins TRBV2 to TRBJ2-5; weak D call: TRBD2 (5 bases). The CDR3 extends over 13 amino acids. From germline, CDR1 is SNHLY and CDR2 FYNNEI. V dropped 6 bases and J dropped 5 bases, with 13 bases sitting between them. In nucleotides, the CDR3 is TGTGCCAGCAGACACGACGGCGGGGAGACCCAGTACTTC. Translated, it gives CASRHDGGETQYF.

The chain couples TRBV2 to TRBJ1-4, with 7 bases matching TRBD1. This CDR3 comprises 16 residues. V lost 3 bases and J lost 3; bases outside the gene matches: 7. Per germline, CDR1 SNHLY and CDR2 FYNNEI. The CDR3 DNA sequence: TGTGCCAGCAGTGATGGACAGGTCGTTTCTAATGAAAAACTGTTTTTT. Encoded protein: CASSDGQVVSNEKLFF.

This chain connects TRBV6-6 to TRBJ1-5, with 10 bases that match TRBD1. CDR3 length: 16 residues. Germline CDR1 and CDR2: MNHNY and SVGAGI (reference sequence). With 5 bases clipped from V and 5 bases from J, the junction kept 9 bases outside the gene matches. This chain's CDR3 is CASSNWGTGEDQPQHF. Here the CDR3 DNA reads TGTGCCAGCAGTAATTGGGGGACAGGGGAGGATCAGCCCCAGCATTTT.

This chain joins TRBV5-1 and TRBJ1-4; 10 positions agree with TRBD1. From germline, CDR1 is SGHRS and CDR2 YFSETQ. The CDR3 loop spans 18 amino acids. V shed 5 bases, J shed 10 bases, and the junction held 20 bases outside the gene matches. CDR3 residues: CASSFTGTGVSAEGKLFF. The CDR3 nucleotides are TGCGCCAGCAGTTTTACCGGGACAGGGGTTTCGGCGGAGGGAAAACTGTTTTTT. The variable domain in full, with the rest retrieved from reference TRBV5-1 and TRBJ1-4, is KAGVTQTPRYLIKTRGQQVTLSCSPISGHRSVSWYQQTPGQGLQFLFEYFSETQRNKGNFPGRFSGRQFSNSRSEMNVSTLELGDSALYLCASSFTGTGVSAEGKLFFGSGTQLSVL.

This chain joins TRBV10-3 and TRBJ1-6, with 10 bases lining up with TRBD1. Germline V gene data show CDR1 as ENHRY and CDR2 as SYGVKD. The V gene end was trimmed by 2 bases and the J gene end by 9 bases; junction bases not matched to a gene: 10. The CDR3 spans 17 residues. The CDR3 nucleotides read TGTGCCATCAGTGAGGGGATGGGACAGGGGACGGGTTCACCCCTCCACTTT. Its translation: CAISEGMGQGTGSPLHF.

This chain uses TRBV4-3 with TRBJ1-1; perhaps TRBD1 as D (6 bases). Trimming pared 9 bases from V and 0 bases from J, leaving 14 bases between. CDR1 is LGHNA, CDR2 YSLEER, per germline. The CDR3 loop spans 14 amino acids. The CDR3 DNA follows: TGCGCCAGTACACCAGGGGCCATGAACACTGAAGCTTTCTTT. Amino acid sequence: CASTPGAMNTEAFF.

The chain combines TRBV11-2 with TRBJ2-1, with 10 bases that match TRBD1. The V gene end was trimmed by 5 bases and the J gene end by 7 bases; junction bases not matched to a gene: 8. The CDR3 is 15 amino acids. Looked up from germline, CDR1 is SGHAT and CDR2 is FQNNGV. The CDR3 DNA reads as TGTGCCAGCAGCCTCCAGGGACAGGGGAGTAATGAGCAGTTCTTC. The encoded protein is CASSLQGQGSNEQFF.

The V call is TRBV6-5, the J call TRBJ1-1; weak D call: TRBD1 (5 bases). The CDR3 contains 14 residues. Germline V CDR1 and CDR2: MNHEY, SVGAGI. The V end was cut by 2 bases, the J end by 10 bases, with 17 bases between. The DNA of the CDR3 is TGTGCCAGCAGTTACAACGCGGGGGACGGGGGAGCTTTCTTT. Translated: CASSYNAGDGGAFF.

The V gene is TRBV3-1 (or the pseudogene TRBV3-2), the J gene TRBJ1-1; D perhaps matches TRBD1 (5 bases). The CDR3 covers 13 residues. V was pared by 4 bases and J by 1 base, with 7 bases between. CDR1 LGHDT and CDR2 YNNKEL come from the germline V gene (reference sequence). Written as DNA, the CDR3 is TGTGCCAGCAGCCCCCAGGGGAACACTGAAGCTTTCTTT. Translation: CASSPQGNTEAFF.

The chain carries TRBV6-5 and TRBJ2-3, with 11 bases that match TRBD2. The CDR3 sequence is 12 residues long. The ends lost 11 bases at V and 6 bases at J; junction bases unmatched: 4. CDR1 MNHEY and CDR2 SVGAGI come from the germline V gene. This CDR3 is CAVAGGPDTQYF. CDR3 DNA sequence: TGTGCCGTAGCGGGGGGGCCGGATACGCAGTATTTT.

This clone was seen once. The CDR3, as DNA: TGTGCCAGCAGCCCAACACAGGGGGCGCGTGGAGAAAAACTGTTTTTT. Amino acids: CASSPTQGARGEKLFF. The rearrangement uses TRBV7-9 and TRBJ1-4, with 9 nucleotides matching TRBD1. CDR1 SEHNR and CDR2 FQNEAQ come from the germline V gene (reference sequence). V dropped 5 bases and J dropped 8; count of bases not matched to a gene: 12. The CDR3 length is 16 residues.

The chain's CDR3 is CATSRDQGDEQYF. The CDR3 DNA sequence: TGTGCCACCAGCAGAGATCAGGGTGACGAGCAGTACTTC. The gene calls are TRBV15 and TRBJ2-7, with D tentatively TRBD1 (5 bases). Germline CDR1 and CDR2: LNHNV and YYDKDF (reference sequence). V was pared by 0 bases and J by 5 bases, with 8 bases between. The CDR3 has 13 amino acids.

This chain joins TRBV19 and TRBJ2-7; D is undetermined. The CDR3 contains 14 residues. With 3 bases removed from V and 4 bases from J, the gap between germline ends came to 13 bases. Germline CDR1 reads LNHDA; CDR2 reads SQIVND (reference sequence). CDR3 region: CASSIGRYGYEQYF. In DNA form, the CDR3 reads TGTGCCAGTAGTATCGGCAGGTATGGTTACGAGCAGTACTTC.